The 22 T cell receptor beta chains below were found in one sample sequenced in a study of TIL therapy for anti-PD-1-resistant metastatic lung cancer. Time point indicated: pre-treatment sample, taken before nivolumab and TIL therapy. Sequencing used immunoSEQ v3. Data came from immunoSEQ multiplex PCR; TCRdb stores just in-frame clones and leaves some out. The data show 50,000 or so clones, around 79% seen once. This specimen was blood, taken at baseline. These receptors were obtained from a woman aged 30-79 years with non-small cell lung cancer.

The V and J genes are TRBV4-1 and TRBJ1-1; TRBD1 might be the D (5 bases). The germline gives CDR1 MGHRA, CDR2 YSYEKL. This CDR3 comprises 15 residues. Trimming cost V 2 bases and J 10 bases, with 20 bases left between them. The DNA for the CDR3 is TGCGCCAGCAGCCAACTCCGAACATCGGGGAGGGGAGCTTTCTTT. Protein: CASSQLRTSGRGAFF.

The chain combines TRBV7-2 with TRBJ2-3; 7 positions match TRBD2. This CDR3 spans 14 amino acids. The V segment lost 5 bases and the J segment 5 bases; nucleotides outside the gene matches: 7. Germline V gene lookup returns CDR1 SGHTA and CDR2 FQGNSA. This chain's CDR3 is CASSVLAAGDTQYF. The CDR3 DNA reads TGTGCCAGCAGCGTCCTAGCGGCCGGAGATACGCAGTATTTT.

V is TRBV2 and J is TRBJ1-1, with 9 positions matching TRBD1. Germline assignment: CDR1 SNHLY and CDR2 FYNNEI. V lost 8 bases and J lost 0; bases outside the gene matches: 13. The CDR3 contains 17 residues. CDR3 nucleotides: TGTGCCAGCCAAAAACGAACAGGGGGCCTCATGAACACTGAAGCTTTCTTT. Amino acid sequence: CASQKRTGGLMNTEAFF. The full variable domain, its missing parts supplied by reference TRBV2 and TRBJ1-1, is EPEVTQTPSHQVTQMGQEVILRCVPISNHLYFYWYRQILGQKVEFLVSFYNNEISEKSEIFDDQFSVERPDGSNFTLKIRSTKLEDSAMYFCASQKRTGGLMNTEAFFGQGTRLTVV.

This clone has just a few counts. The CDR3 region has the DNA TGTGCCAGCAGTGAGGGCGTGCAGCCCCAGCATTTT. Its protein product is CASSEGVQPQHF. The chain couples TRBV2 to TRBJ1-5, with D hard to call. With 3 bases removed from V and 7 bases from J, the gap between germline ends came to 7 bases. The CDR3 has 12 residues. The germline gives CDR1 SNHLY, CDR2 FYNNEI.

The gene calls are TRBV10-3 and TRBJ1-3, with TRBD1 as a possible D gene (6 bases). Germline values: CDR1 ENHRY, CDR2 SYGVKD. V dropped 7 bases and J dropped 0 bases, with 13 bases sitting between them. This CDR3 is built from 15 residues. The CDR3 nucleotides are TGTGCCATCACCGAGGGGGTAGACTCTGGAAACACCATATATTTT. The encoded protein is CAITEGVDSGNTIYF.

This sequence joins TRBV27 and TRBJ2-1, with TRBD2 identical over 11 bases. The CDR3 runs 19 residues. V lost 4 bases to trimming and J lost 2 bases; unmatched junction nucleotides: 13. Germline CDR1 reads MNHEY; CDR2 reads SMNVEV (reference sequence). The CDR3 here is CASSYGTSGRSGTYNEQFF. The DNA for the CDR3 is TGTGCCAGCAGTTACGGTACTAGCGGGAGATCGGGGACCTACAATGAGCAGTTCTTC.

The rearrangement uses TRBV4-1 and TRBJ2-1; 9 bases are a match to TRBD1. The CDR3 spans 15 residues. Looked up from germline, CDR1 is MGHRA and CDR2 is YSYEKL. J gave up 7 bases and V 0 bases, and 4 bases lay outside the gene matches. The CDR3 DNA follows: TGCGCCAGCAGCCAAGAGGGACAGGGACTTAATGAGCAGTTCTTC. The encoded protein is CASSQEGQGLNEQFF.

The chain carries TRBV19 and TRBJ2-1, with D possibly being TRBD1 (5 bases). The CDR3 loop spans 12 amino acids. Germline V gene data show CDR1 as LNHDA and CDR2 as SQIVND (reference sequence). V was trimmed by 3 bases and J by 7 bases, leaving 7 bases between them. CDR3 sequence (DNA): TGTGCCAGTAGTATGGCAGGGAATGAGCAGTTCTTC. Protein sequence: CASSMAGNEQFF.

V and J are TRBV29-1 and TRBJ1-5; TRBD1 aligns across 7 bases. Unmatched junction bases numbered 6, after V lost 6 bases and J lost 4 bases. The CDR3 runs to 13 residues. Germline V gene data show CDR1 as SQVTM and CDR2 as ANQGSEA. CDR3 region: CSVQGDINQPQHF. In DNA form, the CDR3 reads TGCAGCGTCCAGGGGGACATTAATCAGCCCCAGCATTTT.

The chain employs TRBV7-2 and TRBJ2-1; no clear D gene. The CDR3 totals 14 residues. Trimming left V 0 bases short and J 7 bases short, with 10 bases between. Looked up from germline, CDR1 is SGHTA and CDR2 is FQGNSA. The CDR3 loop is CASSLAAAINEQFF. CDR3 bases: TGTGCCAGCAGCTTAGCGGCCGCGATAAATGAGCAGTTCTTC.

The chain has TRBV7-9 and TRBJ1-4; D call uncertain. The CDR3 consists of 12 residues. The V gene's germline CDR1 is SEHNR and CDR2 FQNEAQ (reference sequence). V shed 0 bases and J shed 8 bases, with 4 bases lying between them. DNA of the CDR3: TGTGCCAGCAGCTTAGCGACCGAAAAACTGTTTTTT. It codes for CASSLATEKLFF.

This chain uses TRBV19 with TRBJ1-2, with a tentative D call TRBD1 (6 bases). V was clipped by 1 base and J by 2 bases, with 11 bases between them. Germline V CDR1 and CDR2: LNHDA, SQIVND (reference sequence). This CDR3 region has 15 residues. CDR3 sequence reads: CASSIAGDSNYGYTF. The CDR3 nucleotides are TGTGCCAGTAGTATAGCAGGGGATAGCAACTATGGCTACACCTTC.

V gene TRBV5-1 combines with J gene TRBJ2-3, with 14 bases aligning to TRBD2. CDR1 and CDR2 from the germline V gene are SGHRS and YFSETQ. The CDR3 contains 19 residues. The V gene end was trimmed by 3 bases and the J gene end by 0 bases; junction bases not matched to a gene: 9. The CDR3 reads CASSYSGTSGGMSTDTQYF. CDR3 sequence (DNA): TGCGCCAGCAGCTATTCCGGGACTAGCGGGGGCATGAGCACAGATACGCAGTATTTT.

The chain combines TRBV19 with TRBJ1-2; TRBD1 matches at 9 bases. Unmatched junction bases numbered 17, after V lost 9 bases and J lost 3 bases. Germline loops: CDR1 LNHDA, CDR2 SQIVND (reference sequence). The CDR3 sequence is 17 residues long. CDR3 in DNA: TGTGCCAGCAAGGCCGGGACAGGGTATGGTCTAGACTATGGCTACACCTTC. It translates to CASKAGTGYGLDYGYTF.

This clone appeared a few times. At one boundary the junction diverges from the germline segment, which might be a read error. The chain recombines TRBV5-6 with TRBJ1-1; weak D call: TRBD1 (5 bases). CDR1 is SGHDT, CDR2 YYEEEE, per germline. The CDR3 spans 12 residues. CDR3: CASSLVSQGGLF. The CDR3 DNA reads as TGTGCCAGCAGCTTAGTAAGCCAGGGAGGCCTCTTT. Using reference TRBV5-6 and TRBJ1-1 for the parts outside the CDR3, the full variable domain is DAGVTQSPTHLIKTRGQQVTLRCSPKSGHDTVSWYQQALGQGPQFIFQYYEEEERQRGNFPDRFSGHQFPNYSSELNVNALLLGDSALYLCASSLVSQGGLFGQGTRLTVV.

The chain is built from TRBV19 and TRBJ1-5, with a tentative D call TRBD1 (5 bases). The V end lost 1 base, the J end lost 4 bases, and 8 bases lay between the germline ends. CDR1 and CDR2 (germline): LNHDA, SQIVND (reference sequence). CDR3 length: 14 amino acids. CDR3 sequence: CASSIGRVNQPQHF. In nucleotides, the CDR3 is TGTGCCAGTAGTATAGGCAGGGTAAATCAGCCCCAGCATTTT.

This chain links TRBV7-9 with TRBJ1-2; tentative D call: TRBD1 (6 bases). Germline V gene lookup returns CDR1 SEHNR and CDR2 FQNEAQ (reference sequence). The CDR3 length is 19 residues. Trimming took off 1 base at V and 7 bases at J, with 28 bases between the two ends. The CDR3 DNA reads as TGTGCCAGCAGCTTAGATTTTTTGGGACATTCGCGACGCGTAAGTGGCTACACCTTC. Translating gives CASSLDFLGHSRRVSGYTF.

The chain joins TRBV4-3 to TRBJ2-7; TRBD2 agrees at 14 bases. The length of the CDR3 is 19 residues. Germline V lookup: CDR1 LGHNA, CDR2 YSLEER. Trimming removed 4 bases from V and 4 bases from J; junction bases left unmatched: 15. CDR3 loop: CASSRKWTSGGSTGYEQYF. CDR3 coding DNA: TGCGCCAGCAGCCGCAAGTGGACTAGCGGGGGGTCTACTGGGTACGAGCAGTACTTC.

The chain recombines TRBV19 with TRBJ2-7; TRBD1 agrees at 9 bases. This CDR3 is built from 14 residues. Germline V CDR1 and CDR2: LNHDA, SQIVND (reference sequence). V gave up 6 bases and J gave up 2 bases; unmatched junction bases: 5. In DNA, the CDR3 is TGTGCCAGTAGGCCGGGACAGGGTACCTACGAGCAGTACTTC. Translating gives CASRPGQGTYEQYF. Supplemented by reference TRBV19 and TRBJ2-7, the full variable domain reads DGGITQSPKYLFRKEGQNVTLSCEQNLNHDAMYWYRQDPGQGLRLIYYSQIVNDFQKGDIAEGYSVSREKKESFPLTVTSAQKNPTAFYLCASRPGQGTYEQYFGPGTRLTVT.

The V gene is TRBV7-2, the J gene TRBJ2-3, with a weak D call TRBD1 (6 bases). V lost 1 base to trimming and J lost 1 base, with 12 bases between them. CDR1 is SGHTA and CDR2 is FQGNSA in the germline V gene. CDR3 size: 16 residues. This CDR3 is CASSLDVGGRTDTQYF. For the CDR3, the DNA is TGTGCCAGCAGCTTAGACGTTGGGGGCCGCACAGATACGCAGTATTTT.

This clone has only a few counts. This chain connects TRBV5-1 to TRBJ1-3, with 7 bases aligning to TRBD1. The CDR3 consists of 16 residues. The J segment lost 2 bases and the V segment lost 3 bases, leaving 8 bases of the junction unmatched. Germline V gene lookup returns CDR1 SGHRS and CDR2 YFSETQ. The CDR3 here is CASSSDRAFTGNTIYF. In DNA, the CDR3 is TGCGCCAGCAGCTCAGACAGGGCATTTACTGGAAACACCATATATTTT.

The chain links TRBV6-1 to TRBJ1-2, with 8 bases identical to TRBD1. This CDR3 spans 15 amino acids. Germline CDR1 MNHNS, CDR2 SASEGT. V lost 7 bases, J lost 5 bases, and 12 bases stayed unmatched. The CDR3 bases are TGTGCCAGCAATCCCGCAGGGGGCGCTTTTTATGGCTACACCTTC. Its protein product is CASNPAGGAFYGYTF.